The 30 T cell receptor beta chains below were found in one sample sequenced in a study of lymphopenia after photon versus proton radiotherapy. Repertoires were generated with immunoSEQ multiplex PCR, while TCRdb's copy carries only in-frame clones and drops some. Of about 14,000 clones in the sample, 82% are singletons; the top ten hold 27%. This sample comprised peripheral blood, obtained from a patient treated with photon-based radiotherapy. The receptors were gathered from a man aged 45-65 years with gastric cancer.

The chain recombines TRBV2 with TRBJ2-1; the D gene is possibly TRBD1 (6 bases). V lost 3 bases to trimming and J lost 7 bases, with 16 bases between them. The CDR3 totals 15 residues. Germline CDR1 reads SNHLY; CDR2 reads FYNNEI. The CDR3 reads CASSDVQGERNEQFF. The CDR3 DNA reads TGTGCCAGCAGTGACGTACAGGGTGAGAGGAATGAGCAGTTCTTC.

CDR3 sequence reads: CASSYPGQNYGYTF. Here the CDR3 DNA reads TGTGCCAGCAGTTACCCCGGACAGAACTATGGCTACACCTTC. The chain couples TRBV6-6 to TRBJ1-2; perhaps TRBD1 as D (6 bases). CDR3 length: 14 residues. The V end was cut by 2 bases, the J end by 2 bases, with 9 bases between. The V gene's germline CDR1 is MNHNY and CDR2 SVGAGI (reference sequence).

Here the CDR3 reads CASSYRTGTEAFF. DNA of the CDR3: TGTGCCAGCAGTTACCGGACCGGCACTGAAGCTTTCTTT. The chain joins TRBV27 to TRBJ1-1; D is undetermined. The V gene's germline CDR1 is MNHEY and CDR2 SMNVEV (reference sequence). Deletions cut 4 bases from V and 4 bases from J, with 10 bases between. The CDR3 spans 13 residues.

The chain couples TRBV4-1 to TRBJ2-7; D is ambiguous. The CDR3 has 14 amino acids. Germline V CDR1 and CDR2: MGHRA, YSYEKL. Trimming left V 1 base short and J 2 bases short, with 9 bases between. CDR3: CASSQGTLTYEQYF. CDR3 bases: TGCGCCAGCAGCCAAGGCACCCTAACCTACGAGCAGTACTTC.

The chain uses TRBV2 and TRBJ1-2; possibly TRBD1 for D (5 bases). The CDR3 contains 13 residues. V lost 4 bases, J lost 2 bases, and 8 bases lay in between. Germline-derived CDR1 and CDR2 are SNHLY and FYNNEI. The CDR3 protein is CASSASGNYGYTF. The CDR3 DNA reads TGTGCCAGCAGTGCGTCAGGGAACTATGGCTACACCTTC. Supplemented by reference TRBV2 and TRBJ1-2, the full variable domain reads EPEVTQTPSHQVTQMGQEVILRCVPISNHLYFYWYRQILGQKVEFLVSFYNNEISEKSEIFDDQFSVERPDGSNFTLKIRSTKLEDSAMYFCASSASGNYGYTFGSGTRLTVV.

This clone was seen more than once but under ten times. The V call is TRBV9, the J call TRBJ1-1; D is perhaps TRBD1 (5 bases). This CDR3 has 14 residues. The germline V gene has CDR1 SGDLS and CDR2 YYNGEE. V lost 2 bases to trimming and J lost 5 bases, with 13 bases between them. The CDR3 DNA follows: TGTGCCAGCAGCGTGGCAGGGTCGGGTACTGAAGCTTTCTTT. Encoded protein: CASSVAGSGTEAFF.

The genes are TRBV11-3 and TRBJ2-5; 9 bases agree with TRBD1. CDR1 is SGHNT and CDR2 is YENEEA in the germline V gene. The length of the CDR3 is 12 residues. The J segment lost 8 bases and the V segment lost 5 bases, leaving 3 bases of the junction unmatched. Here the CDR3 DNA reads TGTGCCAGCAGCCGGGACAGGGTAACCCAGTACTTC. Its translation: CASSRDRVTQYF.

This sequence joins TRBV7-6 and TRBJ1-2; 12 positions match TRBD1. The germline V gene encodes CDR1 SGHVS and CDR2 FNYEAQ. CDR3 size: 15 residues. Unmatched junction bases numbered 8, after V lost 5 bases and J lost 7 bases. DNA of the CDR3: TGTGCCAGCAGCCGTACGGGACAGGGGGCCGGTGGCTACACCTTC. Encoded protein: CASSRTGQGAGGYTF.

This clone was seen more than once but under ten times. V and J are TRBV7-9 and TRBJ2-3, with TRBD2 as a possible D gene (5 bases). Trimming took 7 bases from V and 0 from J, leaving 5 bases between them. Germline-derived CDR1 and CDR2 are SEHNR and FQNEAQ (reference sequence). This CDR3 spans 12 amino acids. CDR3 sequence: CASTGSTDTQYF. DNA of the CDR3: TGTGCCAGCACGGGGAGCACAGATACGCAGTATTTT.

The chain links TRBV11-2 to TRBJ2-5; D ambiguous. This CDR3 has 12 residues. Germline V gene sequence: CDR1 SGHAT, CDR2 FQNNGV. V lost 5 bases, J lost 5 bases, and 9 bases lay in between. The CDR3, as DNA: TGTGCCAGCAGCCTTGGAATGGAGACCCAGTACTTC. It yields the protein CASSLGMETQYF.

The chain has TRBV5-1 and TRBJ1-6; a possible D gene is TRBD1 (5 bases). Germline CDR1 is SGHRS and CDR2 is YFSETQ. The V end was cut by 2 bases, the J end by 0 bases, with 15 bases between. This CDR3 region has 18 residues. CDR3 sequence: CASSFATTGSSYNSPLHF. Written as DNA, the CDR3 is TGCGCCAGCAGCTTCGCTACAACAGGAAGCTCCTATAATTCACCCCTCCACTTT.

The V gene is TRBV6-1, the J gene TRBJ1-4; possibly TRBD1 for D (5 bases). Germline-derived CDR1 and CDR2 are MNHNS and SASEGT. This CDR3 contains 15 residues. Trimming stripped 4 bases from V and 6 bases from J, with 15 bases between. The chain's CDR3 is CASSGARGGHEKLFF. CDR3 nucleotide sequence: TGTGCCAGCAGTGGAGCGAGGGGCGGTCATGAAAAACTGTTTTTT.

V is TRBV30 and J is TRBJ1-1; D may be TRBD1 (5 bases). Per the germline V gene, CDR1 is GTSNPN and CDR2 is SVGIG (reference sequence). V shed 0 bases and J shed 0 bases, with 11 bases lying between them. This CDR3 spans 15 amino acids. CDR3 bases: TGTGCCTGGAGTGTTTGGGGCGGGGTGAACACTGAAGCTTTCTTT. Translating gives CAWSVWGGVNTEAFF.

The J gene is TRBJ2-7, the V gene TRBV10-3, with 8 bases that match TRBD2. This CDR3 contains 15 residues. From germline, CDR1 is ENHRY and CDR2 SYGVKD. J lost 2 bases, V lost 2 bases, and 5 bases had no gene match. CDR3 in DNA: TGTGCCATCAGTGAGCCCTCGGGACTAGCCTACGAGCAGTACTTC. As protein: CAISEPSGLAYEQYF.

The rearrangement joins TRBV5-1 to TRBJ2-7; maybe TRBD1 (6 bases). Between the trimmed V and J ends, which lost 0 bases and 7 bases, there was a span of 14 bases. The CDR3 extends over 14 amino acids. Germline assignment: CDR1 SGHRS and CDR2 YFSETQ. The CDR3 nucleotides read TGCGCCAGCAGCTTGGACAGGGCTATGGGTGAGCAGTACTTC. Amino acid sequence: CASSLDRAMGEQYF.

The chain links TRBV19 to TRBJ1-5; D is possibly TRBD1 (5 bases). V was pared by 6 bases and J by 3 bases, with 15 bases between. The germline CDR1 and CDR2 sequences are LNHDA and SQIVND (reference sequence). CDR3 length: 15 amino acids. In DNA form, the CDR3 reads TGTGCCAGTAGCCCCGGACACGGATTCAATCAGCCCCAGCATTTT. Protein sequence: CASSPGHGFNQPQHF.

This chain joins TRBV11-1 and TRBJ2-2, with 7 bases that match TRBD1. This CDR3 has 15 amino acids. The J segment lost 7 bases and the V segment lost 5 bases, leaving 10 bases of the junction unmatched. CDR1 SGHAT and CDR2 FQDESV come from the germline V gene (reference sequence). The CDR3 loop reads CASSRVRGQVGELFF. The DNA for the CDR3 is TGTGCCAGCAGCCGCGTGAGGGGGCAGGTCGGGGAGCTGTTTTTT.

This clone was counted once. This chain joins TRBV10-3 and TRBJ2-2; a possible D gene is TRBD1 (5 bases). V was clipped by 3 bases and J by 6 bases, with 8 bases between them. Germline CDR1 ENHRY, CDR2 SYGVKD. The CDR3 is made up of 13 amino acids. The CDR3 DNA follows: TGTGCCATCAGTGACATAGGGGCCGGGGAGCTGTTTTTT. This encodes CAISDIGAGELFF.

The V and J genes are TRBV7-8 and TRBJ2-2; 8 nucleotides align to TRBD2. V shed 5 bases and J 2 bases; nucleotides not matched to a gene: 4. Germline CDR1 SGHVS, CDR2 FQNEAQ. The CDR3 is 15 residues long. The CDR3 region has the DNA TGTGCCAGCAGCCCTGGGACTAGAAACACCGGGGAGCTGTTTTTT. Translating it yields CASSPGTRNTGELFF.

The chain recombines TRBV19 with TRBJ2-5, with D unresolved. The CDR3 is 12 residues long. The V gene lost 5 bases and the J gene lost 1 base, with 5 bases spanning the gap. CDR1 is LNHDA, CDR2 SQIVND, per germline (reference sequence). The CDR3 loop is CASSPSQETQYF. The CDR3 region has the DNA TGTGCCAGTAGTCCCTCCCAAGAGACCCAGTACTTC.

This clone was seen once. This rearrangement joins TRBV4-1 to TRBJ2-5; 10 nucleotides line up with TRBD2. The CDR3 loop spans 16 amino acids. The germline CDR1 and CDR2 sequences are MGHRA and YSYEKL. V dropped 0 bases and J dropped 1; count of bases not matched to a gene: 2. As DNA, the CDR3 is TGCGCCAGCAGCCAAGATGAGCGGGGGGGCCAAGAGACCCAGTACTTC. Its translation: CASSQDERGGQETQYF.

This clone was seen a few times. This sequence joins TRBV11-2 and TRBJ2-7, with D possibly matching TRBD2 (6 bases). The CDR3 contains 15 residues. Looked up from germline, CDR1 is SGHAT and CDR2 is FQNNGV. Trimming cost V 0 bases and J 3 bases, with 12 bases left between them. CDR3 coding DNA: TGTGCCAGCAGCTTAGACCTGACTAGGAACTACGAGCAGTACTTC. This encodes CASSLDLTRNYEQYF.

The V call is TRBV19, the J call TRBJ2-5, with 7 bases lining up with TRBD2. Germline assignment: CDR1 LNHDA and CDR2 SQIVND (reference sequence). V shed 1 base and J 3 bases; nucleotides not matched to a gene: 14. There are 18 residues in the CDR3. The CDR3 DNA is TGTGCCAGTAGTATAGTGGGCGGGGGTATCGACTTCGAAGAGACCCAGTACTTC. The encoded protein is CASSIVGGGIDFEETQYF.

The V and J genes are TRBV5-6 and TRBJ2-1; D remains ambiguous. V shed 4 bases and J shed 0 bases, with 17 bases lying between them. Germline V gene sequence: CDR1 SGHDT, CDR2 YYEEEE. The CDR3 consists of 17 residues. The CDR3 DNA reads as TGTGCCAGCAGCGAACTACGGGCGGTGAGCTCCTACAATGAGCAGTTCTTC. Its protein product is CASSELRAVSSYNEQFF.

The chain combines TRBV2 with TRBJ1-6; 7 bases fit TRBD1. Per germline, CDR1 SNHLY and CDR2 FYNNEI. The V segment lost 2 bases and the J segment 4 bases; nucleotides outside the gene matches: 2. The CDR3 sequence is 15 residues long. As DNA, the CDR3 is TGTGCCAGCAGTGAACCGGGACAGTATAATTCACCCCTCCACTTT. Its protein product is CASSEPGQYNSPLHF.

V and J are TRBV30 and TRBJ1-3; D gene unclear. Per the germline V gene, CDR1 is GTSNPN and CDR2 is SVGIG (reference sequence). The CDR3 is made up of 16 amino acids. V shed 0 bases and J shed 0 bases, with 12 bases lying between them. The CDR3 bases are TGTGCCTGGAGTGTCCCCGAGTTCCCCTCTGGAAACACCATATATTTT. As protein: CAWSVPEFPSGNTIYF.

The J gene is TRBJ1-6, the V gene TRBV30; a weak D match, TRBD1 (5 bases). CDR1 is GTSNPN and CDR2 is SVGIG in the germline V gene (reference sequence). This CDR3 region has 17 residues. Trimming removed 3 bases from V and 7 bases from J, with 22 bases in between. CDR3 sequence: CAWSESRTGRRNSPLHF. The CDR3 DNA sequence: TGTGCCTGGAGCGAGTCGCGGACGGGACGGCGAAATTCACCCCTCCACTTT.

This clone turned up a few times. This CDR3 is CASSEYSTNSPLHF. In DNA, the CDR3 is TGTGCCAGCAGTGAATATTCGACTAATTCACCCCTCCACTTT. The chain couples TRBV25-1 to TRBJ1-6; D unresolved. The CDR3 has 14 amino acids. V lost 0 bases, J lost 6 bases, and 6 bases lay in between. Germline assignment: CDR1 MGHDK and CDR2 SYGVNS.

V gene TRBV9 combines with J gene TRBJ2-3; D remains ambiguous. Trimming took off 0 bases at V and 4 bases at J, with 9 bases between the two ends. The CDR3 spans 14 residues. Germline V gives CDR1 SGDLS, CDR2 YYNGEE. CDR3 in amino acids: CASSVGRVSDTQYF. The CDR3 region has the DNA TGTGCCAGCAGCGTAGGAAGGGTGTCAGATACGCAGTATTTT. The variable domain in full, with the rest retrieved from reference TRBV9 and TRBJ2-3, is DSGVTQTPKHLITATGQRVTLRCSPRSGDLSVYWYQQSLDQGLQFLIQYYNGEERAKGNILERFSAQQFPDLHSELNLSSLELGDSALYFCASSVGRVSDTQYFGPGTRLTVL.

This clone was seen just once. CDR3 in amino acids: CASSIGISSTDTQYF. The DNA of the CDR3 is TGTGCCAGTAGTATTGGGATTAGCTCCACAGATACGCAGTATTTT. The rearrangement uses TRBV19 and TRBJ2-3; no clear D gene. Per the germline V gene, CDR1 is LNHDA and CDR2 is SQIVND (reference sequence). This CDR3 contains 15 residues. V was cut by 3 bases and J by 2 bases, with 12 bases left in between.